The 17 T cell receptor beta chains below come from one sample, sequenced in a study of blood T cells in healthy people across ages. The use of a sample-barcoded 5' primer and a J-beta primer mix characterized a second PCR of roughly 7 to 11 cycles. TCRdb ran MiXCR on the 5' RACE reads and lists one entry per CDR3 protein. The data hold 540,000 or so distinct CDR3 sequences, with 27% observed a single time. The sample taken for sequencing was blood. All receptors come from a woman in her 70s in good health.

This clonotype was found a few times. The V and J genes are TRBV20-1 and TRBJ1-4, with D tentatively TRBD1 (5 bases). The CDR3 sequence is 16 residues long. Trimming removed 2 bases from V and 8 bases from J, with 21 bases in between. CDR1 is DFQATT, CDR2 SNEGSKA, per germline (reference sequence). The CDR3 reads CSARSGLGDNFEKLFF. For the CDR3, the DNA is TGCAGTGCTAGAAGCGGGTTGGGGGATAATTTCGAAAAACTGTTTTTT.

V usage is TRBV7-9 and J usage is TRBJ1-2; TRBD1 agrees at 7 bases. The CDR3 length is 15 residues. The V gene's germline CDR1 is SEHNR and CDR2 FQNEAQ (reference sequence). The V segment lost 3 bases and the J segment 8 bases; nucleotides outside the gene matches: 12. The DNA for the CDR3 is TGTGCCAGCAGCTTTGAGGAGGGGGCTTTGAGGGGCTACACCTTC. Translated: CASSFEEGALRGYTF.

This clonotype was picked up a small number of times. This rearrangement joins TRBV20-1 to TRBJ2-7; 7 nucleotides align to TRBD2. Germline V gives CDR1 DFQATT, CDR2 SNEGSKA (reference sequence). J gave up 2 bases and V 0 bases, and 10 bases lay outside the gene matches. This CDR3 comprises 16 residues. This chain's CDR3 is CSARDHWRGSAYEQYF. The DNA of the CDR3 is TGCAGTGCTAGAGATCACTGGCGGGGGTCAGCCTACGAGCAGTACTTC.

This clonotype has a handful of counts. The chain couples TRBV20-1 to TRBJ2-5; D might be TRBD2 (5 bases). Germline CDR1 DFQATT, CDR2 SNEGSKA (reference sequence). Trimming took 5 bases from V and 5 from J, leaving 18 bases between them. The CDR3 consists of 14 residues. CDR3 nucleotide sequence: TGCAGTGCTTCTCAATCTCTAGCTATGGAGACCCAGTACTTC. This codes for CSASQSLAMETQYF.

The gene calls are TRBV3-1 and TRBJ2-5, with 9 bases matching TRBD2. Germline V gene sequence: CDR1 LGHDT, CDR2 YNNKEL (reference sequence). V shed 2 bases and J 2 bases; nucleotides not matched to a gene: 9. The CDR3 has 17 residues. This chain's CDR3 is CASSQTSGLARQETQYF. CDR3 nucleotides: TGTGCCAGCAGCCAAACGTCCGGACTAGCGAGGCAAGAGACCCAGTACTTC.

This clonotype has just a few counts. In nucleotides, the CDR3 is TGCGCCAGCAGCTGGGACAGGTCAAGGGAGCAGTTCTTC. Protein product: CASSWDRSREQFF. The chain couples TRBV5-1 to TRBJ2-5; TRBD1 matches at 8 bases. The end of the DNA is better explained by TRBJ2-1, so the J call may be wrong. Germline-derived CDR1 and CDR2 are SGHRS and YFSETQ. This CDR3 is 13 amino acids long.

This clonotype was seen a handful of times. V is TRBV7-2 and J is TRBJ2-3, with 12 bases aligning to TRBD2. V trimming: 4 bases; J trimming: 1 base; junction bases outside the gene matches: 3. CDR1 and CDR2 from the germline V gene are SGHTA and FQGNSA. This CDR3 is built from 16 residues. Written as DNA, the CDR3 is TGTGCCAGCAGCTCTAGCGGGGGGGCCCGCACAGATACGCAGTATTTT. Encoded protein: CASSSSGGARTDTQYF.

This clonotype was found a few times. The rearrangement links TRBV10-3 to TRBJ2-1; D may be TRBD1 (6 bases). CDR1 and CDR2 (germline): ENHRY, SYGVKD. The V end lost 5 bases, the J end lost 4 bases, and 9 bases lay between the germline ends. This CDR3 is built from 13 residues. Here the CDR3 DNA reads TGTGCCATCAGTCCAGGGGTGTACAATGAGCAGTTCTTC. Translation: CAISPGVYNEQFF.

This chain connects TRBV28 to TRBJ1-1; perhaps TRBD1 as D (5 bases). Trimming removed 5 bases at V and 4 bases at J, with 11 bases between. CDR1 and CDR2 from the germline V gene are MDHEN and SYDVKM. This CDR3 has 13 residues. CDR3 in DNA: TGTGCCAGCAGTCCCGGGACGCTCACTGAAGCTTTCTTT. It codes for CASSPGTLTEAFF. The variable domain in full, completed from reference TRBV28 and TRBJ1-1, reads DVKVTQSSRYLVKRTGEKVFLECVQDMDHENMFWYRQDPGLGLRLIYFSYDVKMKEKGDIPEGYSVSREKKERFSLILESASTNQTSMYLCASSPGTLTEAFFGQGTRLTVV.

This clonotype was found a few times. The V gene is TRBV6-4, the J gene TRBJ2-5; TRBD1 agrees at 7 bases. The DNA matches TRBJ2-1 better at its end, which makes the J call doubtful. This CDR3 spans 14 amino acids. From germline, CDR1 is MRHNA and CDR2 SNTAGT. The CDR3 bases are TGTGCCAGCAGCGATGGGACAGCAAACAATGAGCAGTTCTTC. Its translation is CASSDGTANNEQFF.

About this clonotype: Its ends do not fully match the called genes, so a read error is possible. The chain combines TRBV3-1 with TRBJ2-1; TRBD2 aligns across 10 bases. The CDR3 totals 14 residues. The germline gives CDR1 LGHDT, CDR2 YNNKEL (reference sequence). The CDR3 spells CASSLSASGGRLYF. For the CDR3, the DNA is TGTGCCAGTAGCCTATCAGCTAGCGGGGGTCGATTGTACTTC.

This clonotype was recorded a few times. This could be a read error, since a much larger clone is one nucleotide away. This chain uses TRBV12-3 or TRBV12-4 with TRBJ2-5; no reliable D call. The CDR3 runs to 12 residues. Trimming took off 3 bases at V and 0 bases at J, with 2 bases between the two ends. The CDR3: CASSFYQETQYF. The CDR3, as DNA: TGTGCCAGCAGTTTCTACCAAGAGACCCAGTACTTC.

The chain uses TRBV5-1 and TRBJ2-1, with 7 bases fitting TRBD2. With 3 bases clipped from V and 3 bases from J, the junction kept 3 bases outside the gene matches. Germline loops: CDR1 SGHRS, CDR2 YFSETQ. The CDR3 spans 14 residues. The CDR3 reads CASSSGGNYNEQFF. Here the CDR3 DNA reads TGCGCCAGCAGCTCCGGGGGGAACTACAATGAGCAGTTCTTC.

Worth noting for this clonotype: At one end the junction does not follow the germline gene, possibly because of a read error. The chain carries TRBV4-1 and TRBJ1-1; 7 nucleotides line up with TRBD1. This CDR3 is built from 15 residues. Germline CDR1 MGHRA, CDR2 YSYEKL. The CDR3 loop is CASSPWDSLNTEAFF. For the CDR3, the DNA is TGCGCCAGCAGCCCTTGGGACAGCTTGAACACTGAGGCTTTCTTT.

This clonotype was counted a few times. The gene calls are TRBV5-4 and TRBJ2-2, with 8 bases lining up with TRBD1. The CDR3 contains 16 residues. Germline V CDR1 and CDR2: SGHNT, YYREEE (reference sequence). V lost 1 base and J lost 2; bases outside the gene matches: 4. For the CDR3, the DNA is TGTGCCAGCAGCTTGCCCAGGGGGCTTAACACCGGGGAGCTGTTTTTT. It is translated as CASSLPRGLNTGELFF.

There are many counts of this clonotype. The chain joins TRBV5-6 to TRBJ2-3; D gene unclear. V was shortened by 4 bases and J by 6 bases, with 12 bases between the two germline ends. Germline V gene data show CDR1 as SGHDT and CDR2 as YYEEEE. The CDR3 totals 13 residues. The CDR3 loop reads CASSRTSMDTQYF. As DNA, the CDR3 is TGTGCCAGCAGCCGTACTTCGATGGATACGCAGTATTTT.

CDR3 sequence (DNA): TGCAGCGCCGGGGGCCTAACCGGGTCCAGCACCCGCGAGCAGTACTTC. As protein: CSAGGLTGSSTREQYF. The chain joins TRBV29-1 to TRBJ2-7, with D perhaps TRBD1 or TRBD2 (6 bases each). Between the trimmed V and J ends, which lost 7 bases and 6 bases, there was a span of 28 bases. Germline V lookup: CDR1 SQVTM, CDR2 ANQGSEA. CDR3 size: 16 residues.